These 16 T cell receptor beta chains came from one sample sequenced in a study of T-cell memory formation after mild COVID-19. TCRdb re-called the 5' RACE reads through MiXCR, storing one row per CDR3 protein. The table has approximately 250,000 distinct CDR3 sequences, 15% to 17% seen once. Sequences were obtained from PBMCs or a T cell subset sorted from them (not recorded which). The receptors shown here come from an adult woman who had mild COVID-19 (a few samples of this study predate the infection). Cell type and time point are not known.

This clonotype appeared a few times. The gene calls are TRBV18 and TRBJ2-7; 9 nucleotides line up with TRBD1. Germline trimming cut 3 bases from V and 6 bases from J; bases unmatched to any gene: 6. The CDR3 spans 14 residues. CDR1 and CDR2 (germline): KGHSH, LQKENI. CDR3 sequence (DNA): TGTGCCAGCTCACCCCGGACAGGGGAAGGCGAGCAGTACTTC. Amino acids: CASSPRTGEGEQYF.

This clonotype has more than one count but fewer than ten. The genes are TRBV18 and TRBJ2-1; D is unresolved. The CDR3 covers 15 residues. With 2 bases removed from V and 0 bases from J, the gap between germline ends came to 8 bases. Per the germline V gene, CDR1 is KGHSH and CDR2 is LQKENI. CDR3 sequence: CASSPIQSSYNEQFF. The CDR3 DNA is TGTGCCAGCTCACCAATCCAGAGCTCCTACAATGAGCAGTTCTTC.

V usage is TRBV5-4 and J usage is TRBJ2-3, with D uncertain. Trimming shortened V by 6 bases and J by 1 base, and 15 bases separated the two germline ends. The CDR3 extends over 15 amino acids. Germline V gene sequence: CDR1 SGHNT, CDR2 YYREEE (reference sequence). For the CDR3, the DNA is TGTGCCAGCACAAGCAGCTTGACCCGCACAGATACGCAGTATTTT. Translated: CASTSSLTRTDTQYF.

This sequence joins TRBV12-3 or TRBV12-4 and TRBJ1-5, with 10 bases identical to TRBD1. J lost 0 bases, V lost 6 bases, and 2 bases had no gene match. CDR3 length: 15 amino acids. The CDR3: CASRDRGYSNQPQHF. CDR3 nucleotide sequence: TGTGCCAGCAGGGACAGGGGGTATAGCAATCAGCCCCAGCATTTT.

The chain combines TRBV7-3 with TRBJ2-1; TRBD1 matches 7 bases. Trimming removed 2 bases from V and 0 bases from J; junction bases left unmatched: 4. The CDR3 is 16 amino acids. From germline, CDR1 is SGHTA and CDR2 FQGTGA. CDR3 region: CASSLEGDSSYNEQFF. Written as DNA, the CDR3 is TGTGCCAGCAGCTTAGAGGGGGACAGCTCCTACAATGAGCAGTTCTTC.

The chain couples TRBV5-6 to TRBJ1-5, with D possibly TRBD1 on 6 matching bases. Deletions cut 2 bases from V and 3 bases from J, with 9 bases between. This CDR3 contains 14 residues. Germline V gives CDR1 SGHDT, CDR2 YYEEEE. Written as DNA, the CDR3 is TGTGCCAGCAGCTTTTCAGGGGCCAATCAGCCCCAGCATTTT. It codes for CASSFSGANQPQHF.

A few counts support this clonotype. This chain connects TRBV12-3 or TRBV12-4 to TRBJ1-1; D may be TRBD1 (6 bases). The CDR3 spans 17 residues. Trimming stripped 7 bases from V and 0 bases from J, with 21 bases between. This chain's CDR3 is CASTPSPGQILNTEAFF. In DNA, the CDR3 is TGTGCCAGCACCCCAAGTCCTGGACAGATACTGAACACTGAAGCTTTCTTT.

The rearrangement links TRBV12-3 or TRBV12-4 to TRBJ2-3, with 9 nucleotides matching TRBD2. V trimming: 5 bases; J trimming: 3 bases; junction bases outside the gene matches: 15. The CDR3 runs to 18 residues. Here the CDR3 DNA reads TGTGCCAGCAGTCGGACGTCTAGCGGGATGGTTGGGACAGATACGCAGTATTTT. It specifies CASSRTSSGMVGTDTQYF.

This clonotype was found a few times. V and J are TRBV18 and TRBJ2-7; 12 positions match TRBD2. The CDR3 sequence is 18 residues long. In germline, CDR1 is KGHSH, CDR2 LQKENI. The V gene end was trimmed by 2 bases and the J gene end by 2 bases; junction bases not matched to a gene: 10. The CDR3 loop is CASSPIPTSGSMTYEQYF. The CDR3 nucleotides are TGTGCCAGCTCACCAATCCCGACTAGCGGGAGCATGACCTACGAGCAGTACTTC.

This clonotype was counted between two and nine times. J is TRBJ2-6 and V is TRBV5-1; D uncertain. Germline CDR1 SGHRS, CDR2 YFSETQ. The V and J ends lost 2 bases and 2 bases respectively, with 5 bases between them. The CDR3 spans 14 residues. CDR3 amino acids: CASSFQTGANVLTF. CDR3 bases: TGCGCCAGCAGCTTCCAAACTGGGGCCAACGTCCTGACTTTC.

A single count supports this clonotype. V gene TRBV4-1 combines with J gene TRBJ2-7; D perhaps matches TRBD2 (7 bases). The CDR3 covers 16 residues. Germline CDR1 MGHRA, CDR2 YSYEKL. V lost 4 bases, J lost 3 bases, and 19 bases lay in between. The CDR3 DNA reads TGCGCCAGCAGCCGAGGGGGAGGGGACTGGGGCTACGAGCAGTACTTC. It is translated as CASSRGGGDWGYEQYF.

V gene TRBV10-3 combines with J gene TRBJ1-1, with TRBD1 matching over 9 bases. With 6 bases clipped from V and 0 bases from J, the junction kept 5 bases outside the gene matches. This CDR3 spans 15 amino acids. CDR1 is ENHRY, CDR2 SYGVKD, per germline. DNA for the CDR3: TGTGCCATCAGAGGGACAGGGCCCCTGAACACTGAAGCTTTCTTT. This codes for CAIRGTGPLNTEAFF.

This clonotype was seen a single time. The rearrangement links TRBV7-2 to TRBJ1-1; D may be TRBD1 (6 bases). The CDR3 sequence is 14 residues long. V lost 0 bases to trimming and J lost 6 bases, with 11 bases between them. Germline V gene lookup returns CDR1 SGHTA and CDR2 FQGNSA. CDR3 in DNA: TGTGCCAGCAGCTTAGCGCTGGGGGGCGCTGAAGCTTTCTTT. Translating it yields CASSLALGGAEAFF.

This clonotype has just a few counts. The CDR3 region is CASSLAGTGDFEQYF. Written as DNA, the CDR3 is TGTGCCAGCAGCTTGGCCGGGACAGGGGATTTCGAGCAGTACTTC. V is TRBV5-6 and J is TRBJ2-7, with TRBD1 matching over 10 bases. CDR1 and CDR2 from the germline V gene are SGHDT and YYEEEE. This CDR3 has 15 residues. The V gene end was trimmed by 0 bases and the J gene end by 6 bases; junction bases not matched to a gene: 6.

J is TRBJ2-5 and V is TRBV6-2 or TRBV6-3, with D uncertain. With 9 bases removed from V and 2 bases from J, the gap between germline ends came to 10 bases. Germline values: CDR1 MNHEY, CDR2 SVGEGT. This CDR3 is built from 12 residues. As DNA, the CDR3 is TGTGCCAGTAGAGAGCCGCAAGAGACCCAGTACTTC. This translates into CASREPQETQYF.

The CDR3 here is CASAKHGGANQETQYF. The DNA for the CDR3 is TGTGCCAGCGCGAAGCACGGGGGGGCGAATCAAGAGACCCAGTACTTC. V usage is TRBV3-1 and J usage is TRBJ2-5, with 8 bases that match TRBD2. CDR3 size: 16 residues. V dropped 8 bases and J dropped 2; count of bases not matched to a gene: 13. Germline values: CDR1 LGHDT, CDR2 YNNKEL (reference sequence).